The source of this T cell receptor beta chain is a study of blood T cells in healthy people across ages. The second PCR ran about 6 to 12 cycles with a sample-barcoded 5' primer and J-beta primers. Via MiXCR, TCRdb re-called the 5' RACE reads, giving one row per CDR3 protein. The profile shows 750,000 or so distinct CDR3 sequences, 25% of them singletons. Study-wide points: Unknown CMV status may confound age-related changes in expanded clones. Relative to aged donors, long-lived donors carried more naive CD4+ cells and displayed higher diversity.

Notes on this clonotype: The antigen is undetermined.

The data also belong to a second study, concerning T cells of mothers and their children. That paper notes: The TCR beta CDR3 read count exceeded 9 million for each mother and was some 3.1 million for each child. Compared with unrelated pairs, related mother-child pairs had slightly higher, non-significant overlap.

Material: blood. The receptor's source is a boy aged 5-17 years in good health.

The CDR3 nucleotides are TGTGCCAGCAGCCCGGGACTATTCTCCTACAATGAGCAGTTCTTC. It encodes CASSPGLFSYNEQFF. The J gene is TRBJ2-1, the V gene TRBV11-2; 7 bases are a match to TRBD2. Germline values: CDR1 SGHAT, CDR2 FQNNGV. The CDR3 spans 15 residues. With 5 bases clipped from V and 0 bases from J, the junction kept 4 bases outside the gene matches.